The sequence of this T cell receptor (beta chain) was determined in a study of OX40 agonist ivuxolimab in advanced cancers. Across the study: Age averaged around 59 years (range about 23 to 80), and just over 80% were male.

Trimming took 6 bases from V and 2 from J, leaving 17 bases between them. Germline V gives CDR1 SGHTS, CDR2 YDEGEE. The CDR3 is 15 residues long. This clone came up a few times. Profiled with immunoSEQ multiplex PCR; TCRdb holds only in-frame clones, not every one. The sample gives tens of thousands of clones, around 87% of which show up once; roughly 25% is in the top ten. The sequence derives from an adult with an advanced solid tumor such as melanoma, head and neck, liver or kidney cancer. The source material was CD4+ or CD8+ T cells sorted from blood, sampled in a trial of the OX40 agonist ivuxolimab. This chain joins TRBV5-8 and TRBJ2-5; the D gene is possibly TRBD2 (5 bases). The CDR3 DNA is TGTGCCAGCACGGAAAGCCGATTAGCGCAAGAGACCCAGTACTTC. Translation gives CASTESRLAQETQYF.